This is a list of T cell receptor beta chains from one sample in a study of T cells in Graves' hyperthyroidism and ophthalmopathy. TCRdb reprocessed the multiplex PCR reads via MiXCR and lists one record per CDR3 protein. The sample includes roughly 500,000 distinct CDR3 sequences, roughly a quarter of them seen just once. Sequenced: blood. These receptors came from a young woman with Graves' ophthalmopathy. Each CDR3 is given with its conserved first and last residue. Each record gives: clone size, D gene, J gene, V gene, CDR3 DNA, CDR3 protein. A D gene is named only where the DNA matches it firmly. For some rows the clone size is stated as once, few or many, or as a class when expanded; others skip it.

>many|NA|TRBJ1-2|TRBV6-1
TGTGCCAGCATAAACTACGGCGCAGGCTACACCTTC
CASINYGAGYTF
>many|NA|TRBJ2-7|TRBV6-1
TGTGCCAGCGGGGGGGACAGGTACTCCTACGAGCAGTACTTC
CASGGDRYSYEQYF
>NA|NA|TRBJ1-2|TRBV4-1
TGCGCCAGCAGCCAAGATCTGGCGGGACGAACCTATGGCTACACCTTC
CASSQDLAGRTYGYTF
>many|NA|TRBJ2-7|TRBV4-2
TGTGCCAGCAGCCAGGGAAGGGGCGAGCAGTACTTC
CASSQGRGEQYF
>NA|NA|TRBJ2-5|TRBV6-5
TGTGCCAGCAGTTACTCGTGGGGGCCGGGACAAGAGACCCAGTACTTC
CASSYSWGPGQETQYF
>many|NA|TRBJ1-1|TRBV6-1
TGTGCCAGCAGTCGGACGGTCCCTGTCACTGAAGCTTTCTTT
CASSRTVPVTEAFF
>few|TRBD1|TRBJ2-7|TRBV11-2
TGTGCCAGCAGCTTCCCGGGACAGGGTCTCGAGCAGTACTTC
CASSFPGQGLEQYF
>many|NA|TRBJ2-5|TRBV12-3/TRBV12-4
TGTGCCAGCAGTTTAGGGGGCAGCCAAGAGACCCAGTACTTC
CASSLGGSQETQYF
>NA|TRBD2|TRBJ2-2|TRBV12-3/TRBV12-4
TGTGCCAGCAGTTTAGGGGCCGAGCGGGGCACCGGGGAGCTGTTTTTT
CASSLGAERGTGELFF
>NA|TRBD2|TRBJ2-5|TRBV20-1
TGCAGTGCCCTTAGGACTAGCGGGGGGACGGAGACCAAGTACTTC
CSALRTSGGTETKYF
>many|TRBD1|TRBJ2-7|TRBV27
TGTGCCAGCAGTACCCCGGGACAGGGGATTTACGAGCAGTACTTC
CASSTPGQGIYEQYF
>many|NA|TRBJ1-1|TRBV20-1
TGCAGTGCTAGAGTCCCGGGACCGAACACTGAAGCTTTCTTT
CSARVPGPNTEAFF
>many|TRBD1|TRBJ2-2|TRBV20-1
TGCAGTGCTCGACCCCGCGGTCCAACAGGGGGCGTCGGCACCGGGGAGCTGTTTTTT
CSARPRGPTGGVGTGELFF
>many|NA|TRBJ1-5|TRBV20-1
TGCAGTGCTATAGTAAGCAATCAGCCCCAGCATTTT
CSAIVSNQPQHF
>few|TRBD2|TRBJ2-7|TRBV18
TGTGCCAGCTCACCACTTACGACTAGCGGGGGGTCAGGCGAGCAGTACTTC
CASSPLTTSGGSGEQYF
>many|TRBD1|TRBJ1-2|TRBV6-2/TRBV6-3
TGTGCCAGCAGCGGACAGGGACTTAACTATGGCTACACCTTC
CASSGQGLNYGYTF
>NA|TRBD1|TRBJ1-5|TRBV12-3/TRBV12-4
TGTGCCAGCAGTTTGGGACAGGGTTCCGGCAATCAGCCCCAGCATTTT
CASSLGQGSGNQPQHF
>many|TRBD1|TRBJ2-2|TRBV12-3/TRBV12-4
TGTGCCAGCAGCCATATAAAAGGACAGGGTTCCGGGGAGCTGTTTTTT
CASSHIKGQGSGELFF
>many|NA|TRBJ1-2|TRBV20-1
TGCAGTGCTATCCTCGGGTTGAGGGGCTACACCTTC
CSAILGLRGYTF
>few|NA|TRBJ2-2|TRBV7-3
TGTGCCAGCAGCCCCCGTCATAACACCGGGGAGCTGTTTTTT
CASSPRHNTGELFF
>many|TRBD2|TRBJ2-3|TRBV20-1
TGCAGTGCTAGAAAAGCGGGGGTTATAGATACGCAGTATTTT
CSARKAGVIDTQYF
>many|NA|TRBJ1-2|TRBV6-2/TRBV6-3
TGTGCCAGCAGTTACTCCGGGACACCGTATGGCTACACCTTC
CASSYSGTPYGYTF